The rows below give T cell receptor beta chains drawn from one sample of a study of T cell responses to AZD1222 COVID-19 vaccine. Sequencing was performed with immunoSEQ multiplex PCR; in TCRdb, only in-frame clones are kept and a portion is missing. In the table there are some 150,000 clones, around 89% of which are singletons. This sample comprised peripheral blood, obtained 28 days after the second dose of the MenACWY control vaccine. These TCRs come from an adult who received the MenACWY meningococcal vaccine as a control. CDR3s leave out the opening cysteine and the closing phenylalanine or tryptophan. The size field is filled for only some rows; it gives once, few, many or a size class.

j_call cdr3_length v_call clone_size cdr3_aa
TRBJ1-5 12 TRBV24-1 . AIGGAQIHQPQH
TRBJ2-7 12 TRBV3-1/TRBV3-2 . ASSRPSEPYEQY
TRBJ2-7 15 TRBV4-1 . ASSQDFGVGRGNEQY
TRBJ1-4 14 TRBV28 . ASRLSPGQPNEKLF
TRBJ2-1 13 TRBV9 . ASSFRLAGGNEQF
TRBJ1-4 15 TRBV28 . ASSSPGQLSTNEKLF
TRBJ2-7 12 TRBV19 . ASSIQGDGYEQY
TRBJ2-7 13 TRBV28 . ASSKVGLAGQVWY
TRBJ2-5 13 TRBV28 . ASSPGSSGSETQY
TRBJ1-4 12 TRBV4-1 . ASSPRTAREKLF
TRBJ1-1 14 TRBV11-2 . ASSSVRGKGWTEAF
TRBJ1-4 13 TRBV4-3 . ASSLLGQGNEKLF
TRBJ1-5 11 TRBV2 . ASSEGRNQPQH
TRBJ2-7 9 TRBV7-9 . ASEQGGEQY
TRBJ2-7 11 TRBV28 few ASSVTGSHEQY
TRBJ2-7 16 TRBV27 . ASSLNRNDIRPDYEQY
TRBJ2-7 13 TRBV5-1 . ASSYRQAFFGEQY
TRBJ1-1 9 TRBV3-1/TRBV3-2 . ASSLQGRAF
TRBJ1-1 14 TRBV7-9 . ASSMGGGSGNTEAF
TRBJ1-5 14 TRBV30 . AWSMFGFGNNQPQH
TRBJ1-5 13 TRBV5-1 . ASSPEGRAHQPQH
TRBJ1-1 12 TRBV11-2 . ASSSTRGRTEAF
TRBJ1-2 16 TRBV10-3 . AIGGGEIGTGNNYGYT
TRBJ2-5 13 TRBV9 . ASSVNLFGEETQY
TRBJ1-2 11 TRBV6-5 . ASSYIRGNGYT
TRBJ1-1 9 TRBV28 . ASSFGTEAF
TRBJ1-3 11 TRBV30 . AWSSDAGNTIY
TRBJ2-7 12 TRBV27 . ASSWSRGVDEQY
TRBJ1-1 12 TRBV18 . ASSLNRGPTEAF
TRBJ2-5 14 TRBV3-1/TRBV3-2 once ASSHRLAGDGETQY
TRBJ2-7 13 TRBV15 . ATSSQLAGYYEQY
TRBJ1-2 10 TRBV18 . ASSQSNYGYT
TRBJ1-4 17 TRBV15 . ATSSRKVPWTHVNEKLF
TRBJ1-2 12 TRBV19 . ASSINGFRYGYT
TRBJ1-2 12 TRBV18 . ASSPGQGKFGYT
TRBJ2-7 10 TRBV12-3/TRBV12-4 . ASSFGHYEQY
TRBJ1-1 10 TRBV27 . ASSFRQGEAF
TRBJ2-7 10 TRBV29-1 few SVFTGTYEQY
TRBJ2-1 12 TRBV4-2 once ASSYPGDNNEQF
TRBJ2-1 14 TRBV14 . ASSHRAGGPYNEQF
TRBJ1-4 11 TRBV18 . ASSLSTDEKLF
TRBJ2-7 12 TRBV18 . ASCVLGTSCEQY
TRBJ1-5 12 TRBV18 . ASSPNLGNQPQH
TRBJ1-5 15 TRBV15 . ATSRDQVFGFNQPQH